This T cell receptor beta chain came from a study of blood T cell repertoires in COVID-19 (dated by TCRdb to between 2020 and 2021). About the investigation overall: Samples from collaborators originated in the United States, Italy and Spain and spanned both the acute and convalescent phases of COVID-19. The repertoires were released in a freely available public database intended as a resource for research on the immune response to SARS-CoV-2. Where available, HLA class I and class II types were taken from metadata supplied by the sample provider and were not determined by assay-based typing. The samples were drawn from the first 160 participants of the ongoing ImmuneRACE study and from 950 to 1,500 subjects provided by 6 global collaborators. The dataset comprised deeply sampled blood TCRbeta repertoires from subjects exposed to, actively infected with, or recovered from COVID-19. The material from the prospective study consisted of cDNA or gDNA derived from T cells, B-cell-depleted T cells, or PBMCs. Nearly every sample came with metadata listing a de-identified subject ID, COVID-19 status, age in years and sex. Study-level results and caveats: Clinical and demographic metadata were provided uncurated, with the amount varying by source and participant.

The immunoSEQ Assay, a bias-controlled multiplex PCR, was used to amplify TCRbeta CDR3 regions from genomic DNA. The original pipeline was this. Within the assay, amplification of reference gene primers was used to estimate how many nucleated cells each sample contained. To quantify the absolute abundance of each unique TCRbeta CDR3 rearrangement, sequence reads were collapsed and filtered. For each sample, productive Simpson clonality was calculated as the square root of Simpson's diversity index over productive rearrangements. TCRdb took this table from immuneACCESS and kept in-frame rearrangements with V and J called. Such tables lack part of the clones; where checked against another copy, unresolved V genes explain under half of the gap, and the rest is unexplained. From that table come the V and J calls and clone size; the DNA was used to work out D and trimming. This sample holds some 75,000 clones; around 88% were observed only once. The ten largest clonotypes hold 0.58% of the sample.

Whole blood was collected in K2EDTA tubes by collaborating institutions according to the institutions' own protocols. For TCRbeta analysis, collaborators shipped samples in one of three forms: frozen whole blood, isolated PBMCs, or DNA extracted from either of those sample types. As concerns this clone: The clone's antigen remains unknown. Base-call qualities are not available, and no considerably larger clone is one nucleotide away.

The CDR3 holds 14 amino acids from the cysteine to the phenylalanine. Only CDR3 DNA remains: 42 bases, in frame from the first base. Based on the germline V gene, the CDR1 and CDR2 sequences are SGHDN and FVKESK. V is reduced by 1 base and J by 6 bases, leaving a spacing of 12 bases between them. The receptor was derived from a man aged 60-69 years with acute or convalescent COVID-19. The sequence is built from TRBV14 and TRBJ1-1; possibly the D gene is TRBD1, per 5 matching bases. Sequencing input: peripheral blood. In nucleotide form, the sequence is TGTGCCAGCAGCCAAGTCTATGGGGCCTCTGAAGCTTTCTTT. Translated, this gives CASSQVYGASEAFF.